These T cell receptor beta chains were read from a single sample in a study of shared clonotypes between healthy human individuals. Repertoires were generated with immunoSEQ multiplex PCR, while TCRdb's copy carries only in-frame clones and drops some. The data show over a million clones, roughly 96% seen once. Source material: naive CD4+ T cells sorted from blood. All receptors derive from a man in his thirties or forties in good health. The CDR3 runs from the conserved cysteine through the conserved F or W.

V gene: TRBV30
CDR3 protein: CAWSVLATGELFF

V gene: TRBV9
CDR3 protein: CASSYRGDRVYNEQFF

V gene: TRBV9
CDR3 protein: CASSGAGLGTNEKLFF

V gene: TRBV7-8
CDR3 protein: CASRLGWRETEGANVLTF

V gene: TRBV9
CDR3 protein: CASSQAGLAIEQYF

V gene: TRBV19
CDR3 protein: CASSTAGGRYNEQFF

V gene: TRBV5-4
CDR3 protein: CASSSDTGTGRYEQYF

V gene: TRBV4-2
CDR3 protein: CASSRRLDGSYEQYF

V gene: TRBV7-2
CDR3 protein: CASSLRGGAKAHFGYEQYF

V gene: TRBV4-1
CDR3 protein: CASSHNNRQGIGGYTF

V gene: TRBV28
CDR3 protein: CASSSSGLWFF

V gene: TRBV7-2
CDR3 protein: CASSWGSDLGYEQYF

V gene: TRBV21-1
CDR3 protein: CASSKDVRTSPSGSMDEQFF

V gene: TRBV10-3
CDR3 protein: CAIRGVSPGYEQYF

V gene: TRBV6-6
CDR3 protein: CASRGTGGPDTQYF

V gene: TRBV2
CDR3 protein: CASRGQGGYNEQFF

V gene: TRBV6-5
CDR3 protein: CASSYGGLKDNEQYF

V gene: TRBV11-2
CDR3 protein: CASSGIRRATDTQYF

V gene: TRBV28
CDR3 protein: CASSPSGTISYNEQFF

V gene: TRBV5-6
CDR3 protein: CASSRKLGRLNTEAFF

V gene: TRBV7-8
CDR3 protein: CASSDDYNEQFF

V gene: TRBV5-1
CDR3 protein: CASSYWDSPYEQYF

V gene: TRBV11-2
CDR3 protein: CASGGVAGVNEQFF

V gene: TRBV9
CDR3 protein: CASSALTGFNEKLFF

V gene: TRBV6-5
CDR3 protein: CASSYGDGTEAFF

V gene: TRBV13
CDR3 protein: CASSPTSGRGHEQYF

V gene: TRBV15
CDR3 protein: CATSRTQDRQEKLFF

V gene: TRBV20-1
CDR3 protein: CMGVHNEQFF

V gene: TRBV6-6
CDR3 protein: CASSPRQGRHTGELFF

V gene: TRBV5-4
CDR3 protein: CASSLERQGDYGYTF

V gene: TRBV5-5
CDR3 protein: CASSLFAVAKSEMYNEQFF

V gene: TRBV7-3
CDR3 protein: CASSLTSGTSPSDEQFF

V gene: TRBV9
CDR3 protein: CASSPGLFTDTQYF

V gene: TRBV19
CDR3 protein: CASNRGWTEAFF

V gene: TRBV2
CDR3 protein: CASSDSSSTDTQYF

V gene: TRBV19
CDR3 protein: CASSIDRGLANTGELFF

V gene: TRBV28
CDR3 protein: CASHGPSSYNEQFF

V gene: TRBV5-4
CDR3 protein: CASSLQGTGVGYTF

V gene: TRBV5-1
CDR3 protein: CASSSTRGGQETQYF

V gene: TRBV5-4
CDR3 protein: CASSLAPGKNTEAFF

V gene: TRBV6-5
CDR3 protein: CASRPEGLGYNEQFF

V gene: TRBV2
CDR3 protein: CASSPTTVGYEQYF

V gene: TRBV7-8
CDR3 protein: CASSIPGPGNTIYF

V gene: TRBV28
CDR3 protein: CASNYPTGPLAEQYF

V gene: TRBV6-5
CDR3 protein: CASRNALSGNTIYF